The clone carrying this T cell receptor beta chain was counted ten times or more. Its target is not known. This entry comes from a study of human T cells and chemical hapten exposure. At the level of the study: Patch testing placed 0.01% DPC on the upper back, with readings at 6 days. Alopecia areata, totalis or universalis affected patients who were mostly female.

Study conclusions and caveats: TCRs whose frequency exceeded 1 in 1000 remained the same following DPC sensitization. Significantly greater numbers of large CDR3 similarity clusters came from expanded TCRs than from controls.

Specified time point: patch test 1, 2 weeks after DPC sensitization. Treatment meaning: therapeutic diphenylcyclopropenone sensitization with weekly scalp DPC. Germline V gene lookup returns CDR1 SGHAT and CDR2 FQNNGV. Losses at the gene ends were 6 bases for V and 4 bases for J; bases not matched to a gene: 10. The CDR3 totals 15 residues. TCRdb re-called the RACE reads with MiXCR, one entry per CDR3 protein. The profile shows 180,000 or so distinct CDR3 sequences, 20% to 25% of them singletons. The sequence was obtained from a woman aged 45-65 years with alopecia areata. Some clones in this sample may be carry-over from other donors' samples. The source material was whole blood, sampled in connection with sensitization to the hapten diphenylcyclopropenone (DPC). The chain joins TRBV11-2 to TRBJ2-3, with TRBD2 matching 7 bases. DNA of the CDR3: TGTGCCAGCAGTCCCTTCGGGAGGTCCGCAGATACGCAGTATTTT. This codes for CASSPFGRSADTQYF.